The entry that follows covers one T cell receptor (beta chain) sequence. This entry is derived from a study of control samples from healthy donors and cancer patients. This CDR3 is 15 amino acids long. The V and J ends lost 0 bases and 3 bases, in that order; junction bases with no gene match: 2. Germline V gives CDR1 LGHNA, CDR2 YNFKEQ. Produced via immunoSEQ multiplex PCR; TCRdb's table is partial and in-frame only. The top ten hold 2.6% of the sample, which has roughly 120,000 clones, approximately 93% seen once. The clonotype originates from a man aged 25-40 years in good health. The chain has TRBV4-2 and TRBJ2-7; 10 bases are a match to TRBD1. Specimen: blood. The CDR3 coding sequence is TGTGCCAGCAGCCAAGACCGGGACAGGGGCTACGAGCAGTACTTC. Translated, it gives CASSQDRDRGYEQYF.